The clone carrying this T cell receptor (beta chain) was counted only a few times. The junction had 17 bases not matched to a gene; V was cut back by 4 bases and J by 4 bases. This CDR3 has 18 amino acids. CDR1 SGHTS and CDR2 YDEGEE come from the germline V gene. This sample was included in a study of blood T cell repertoires in COVID-19. The wider study: Researchers got acute and convalescent COVID-19 samples from the United States, Italy and Spain. Nucleic acid was either cDNA or gDNA, and it came from T cells, B-cell-depleted T cells, or PBMCs.

The data were produced by immunoSEQ multiplex PCR, yet TCRdb's version contains in-frame clones alone and is incomplete. Among roughly 200,000 clones listed, roughly 76% were seen once. The chain uses TRBV5-8 and TRBJ2-5; 9 nucleotides agree with TRBD2. This clonotype was obtained from a woman between 50 and 59 years old with active or convalescent COVID-19. Sequencing was done on a sample of peripheral blood. The CDR3 DNA reads as TGTGCCAGCAGCCCGGGAGTAGCGGGAGACCAGTTCGCAGAGACCCAGTACTTC. This encodes CASSPGVAGDQFAETQYF.